This T cell receptor (beta chain) originates from a study of human T cells and chemical hapten exposure. On the study more broadly: Weekly scalp doses of diphenylcyclopropenone were given to patients during the roughly 25-week study.

Each CDR3 protein gets one entry after TCRdb re-called the RACE reads with MiXCR. The sample consists of tens of thousands of distinct CDR3 sequences, 6% to 7% of them appearing once. This clonotype has ten or more counts. Time point given: patch test 1, 2 weeks after DPC sensitization. Treatment specified: therapeutic diphenylcyclopropenone sensitization with weekly scalp DPC. Total RNA was extracted from unfractionated whole blood. Patches went on only after blood had been drawn each time. This CDR3 spans 16 amino acids. V was shortened by 5 bases and J by 3 bases, with 19 bases between the two germline ends. Germline loops: CDR1 SGHVS, CDR2 FQNEAQ.

Sequencing was performed on whole blood, taken in connection with sensitization to the hapten diphenylcyclopropenone (DPC). The gene calls are TRBV7-8 and TRBJ1-2; D gene ambiguous. The TCR comes from a woman in her 30s with alopecia areata. Some clones in this sample may be carry-over from other donors' samples. The CDR3 protein is CASSPNYARSHYGYTF. The CDR3 region has the DNA TGTGCCAGCAGCCCGAATTACGCAAGGAGTCACTATGGCTACACCTTC.